This T cell receptor (beta chain) was captured in a study of identical twins. Healthy Caucasians alone served as donors. Trimming took 5 bases from V and 3 from J, leaving 17 bases between them. The CDR3 length is 16 residues. Germline-derived CDR1 and CDR2 are SEHNR and FQNEAQ (reference sequence). TCRdb analysed the 5' RACE reads with MiXCR anew, one entry per CDR3 protein. This table holds about 890,000 distinct CDR3 sequences, more than 9% found once. These same data were also listed under a study on yellow fever vaccine responses in identical twins.

Sequencing was performed on PBMCs. V and J are TRBV7-9 and TRBJ2-1, with a possible D match to TRBD1 (5 bases). This sequence was found in a woman aged 18-29 years in good health. The CDR3 spells CASSKLGRTSYNEQFF. DNA of the CDR3: TGTGCCAGCAGCAAATTGGGGCGGACCAGCTACAATGAGCAGTTCTTC.